This T cell receptor beta chain originates from a study of T cell repertoires in cytomegalovirus infection. Study-level information: It can be stated that public TCR beta signatures indicated CMV infection as well as a matching HLA type.

Many counts were recorded for this clonotype. What it binds is not known. Study-wide results and caveats: The response measured ex vivo was dominated by TCR beta clonotypes (HLA-C-restricted and CMV-specific). Identification of carriers of CMV plus the relevant HLA was performed using cumulative public TCR beta family frequency.

The CDR3 is 13 amino acids. CDR1 and CDR2 from the germline V gene are SGHVS and FNYEAQ. The ends were cut back, 5 bases at V and 9 bases at J, with 14 bases in the middle. TCRdb re-analysed the reads in MiXCR, keeping a single row per CDR3 protein. The sample lists about 740,000 distinct CDR3 sequences, roughly 36% occurring once. The sequenced sample was PBMCs. This rearrangement joins TRBV7-6 to TRBJ2-1; the D is unclear. The receptor comes from a human donor in good health (CMV status not recorded). Some clones in this sample may be carry-over from other donors' samples. The DNA of the CDR3 is TGTGCCAGCAGCCTCCCGGGTGACGGTGAGCAGTTCTTC. This encodes CASSLPGDGEQFF. The full variable domain, with the rest looked up from reference TRBV7-6 and TRBJ2-1, is GAGVSQSPRYKVTKRGQDVALRCDPISGHVSLYWYRQALGQGPEFLTYFNYEAQQDKSGLPNDRFSAERPEGSISTLTIQRTEQRDSAMYRCASSLPGDGEQFFGPGTRLTVL.